The 18 T cell receptor beta chains below all came from one sample that was sequenced in a study of shared clonotypes between healthy human individuals. Libraries were prepared by immunoSEQ multiplex PCR; TCRdb keeps only in-frame clonotypes and omits some of them. The table has about 2.1 million clones, 93% seen once. Positive CCR7 selection of CD45RO-negative cells yielded the naive CD8 cells, and terminally differentiated effector memory CD45RA+ cells were excluded. Sequences were obtained from naive CD8+ T cells from PBMCs. These receptors all stem from a man aged 18 to 29 in good health. Some clones in this sample may be carry-over from other donors' samples.

V gene TRBV5-4 combines with J gene TRBJ1-3; no clear D gene. CDR3 size: 14 residues. Trimming removed 4 bases from V and 2 bases from J, with 10 bases in between. Per germline, CDR1 SGHNT and CDR2 YYREEE (reference sequence). The CDR3 DNA reads as TGTGCCAGCAGCCTGAACGGGGCTGGAAACACCATATATTTT. Encoded protein: CASSLNGAGNTIYF.

The chain is built from TRBV10-3 and TRBJ2-1; possibly TRBD2 for D (6 bases). This CDR3 has 15 amino acids. V lost 5 bases and J lost 0, with 11 bases in between. Germline V CDR1 and CDR2: ENHRY, SYGVKD. CDR3 nucleotides: TGTGCCATCAGTTTCTTGACTAGCTCCTACAATGAGCAGTTCTTC. Translating gives CAISFLTSSYNEQFF.

The V gene is TRBV4-2, the J gene TRBJ2-1, with 12 bases aligning to TRBD2. Trimming took 4 bases from V and 6 from J; bases not matched to a gene: 4. The germline CDR1 and CDR2 sequences are LGHNA and YNFKEQ. The CDR3 contains 15 residues. The CDR3 is CASSLGTSGLNEQFF. The CDR3 DNA follows: TGTGCCAGCAGCCTAGGGACTAGCGGGCTCAATGAGCAGTTCTTC.

The chain recombines TRBV4-1 with TRBJ1-4, with a tentative D call TRBD1 (6 bases). This CDR3 region has 14 residues. Deletions cut 0 bases from V and 12 bases from J, with 14 bases between. The germline gives CDR1 MGHRA, CDR2 YSYEKL. This CDR3 reads CASSQDGQLRELFF. The CDR3, as DNA: TGCGCCAGCAGCCAAGATGGACAGCTTCGGGAACTGTTTTTT.

This sequence joins TRBV13 and TRBJ2-7; D gene uncertain. V was trimmed by 6 bases and J by 3 bases, leaving 12 bases between them. The CDR3 totals 13 residues. The V gene's germline CDR1 is PRHDT and CDR2 FYEKMQ (reference sequence). Written as DNA, the CDR3 is TGTGCCAGCAGTTTGTCAGGAGACTACGAGCAGTACTTC. The encoded protein is CASSLSGDYEQYF. The full variable domain, its missing parts supplied by reference TRBV13 and TRBJ2-7, is AAGVIQSPRHLIKEKRETATLKCYPIPRHDTVYWYQQGPGQDPQFLISFYEKMQSDKGSIPDRFSAQQFSDYHSELNMSSLELGDSALYFCASSLSGDYEQYFGPGTRLTVT.

The V gene is TRBV7-9, the J gene TRBJ1-2, with TRBD1 identical over 8 bases. From germline, CDR1 is SEHNR and CDR2 FQNEAQ (reference sequence). After removal of 5 bases from V and 1 base from J, the junction contained 6 bases not matched to a gene. This CDR3 is 15 amino acids long. Here the CDR3 DNA reads TGTGCCAGCAGCCCTGGACAGGGCTTTAACTATGGCTACACCTTC. Amino acids: CASSPGQGFNYGYTF. Complete variable domain (other parts from reference TRBV7-9 and TRBJ1-2): DTGVSQNPRHKITKRGQNVTFRCDPISEHNRLYWYRQTLGQGPEFLTYFQNEAQLEKSRLLSDRFSAERPKGSFSTLEIQRTEQGDSAMYLCASSPGQGFNYGYTFGSGTRLTVV.

The rearrangement joins TRBV27 to TRBJ1-4, with a possible D match to TRBD1 (6 bases). Trimming took 6 bases from V and 8 from J, leaving 25 bases between them. This CDR3 contains 17 residues. Germline CDR1 MNHEY, CDR2 SMNVEV (reference sequence). Written as DNA, the CDR3 is TGTGCCAGCAGGGTGGTTGGTTCTCAGGGGCGGAAAGAAAAACTGTTTTTT. Encoded protein: CASRVVGSQGRKEKLFF.

V and J are TRBV7-6 and TRBJ2-7; 10 nucleotides align to TRBD1. The trim removed 6 bases at V and 5 bases at J, leaving 4 bases unmatched. Germline CDR1 is SGHVS and CDR2 is FNYEAQ. The CDR3 has 13 amino acids. CDR3 sequence: CASRQGQGNEQYF. As DNA, the CDR3 is TGTGCCAGCAGACAGGGACAGGGGAACGAGCAGTACTTC.

The rearrangement links TRBV7-9 to TRBJ2-5; 12 nucleotides line up with TRBD2. The CDR3 loop spans 14 amino acids. The V segment lost 6 bases and the J segment 4 bases; nucleotides outside the gene matches: 3. Germline V lookup: CDR1 SEHNR, CDR2 FQNEAQ (reference sequence). The CDR3 loop reads CASSLTSGRETQYF. The DNA for the CDR3 is TGTGCCAGCAGTTTGACTAGCGGGAGAGAGACCCAGTACTTC.

The chain employs TRBV4-3 and TRBJ2-3, with D uncertain. Trimming removed 5 bases at V and 1 base at J, with 13 bases between. The CDR3 contains 15 residues. CDR1 is LGHNA and CDR2 is YSLEER in the germline V gene. The CDR3 DNA sequence: TGCGCCAGCAGCGCTCTGGTTCAGGGCACAGATACGCAGTATTTT. It is translated as CASSALVQGTDTQYF.

With respect to this clone: The sample carries other DNA sequences with the same CDR3. This chain joins TRBV10-3 and TRBJ2-7; TRBD2 matches at 10 bases. CDR1 is ENHRY, CDR2 SYGVKD, per germline. The ends lost 2 bases at V and 2 bases at J; junction bases unmatched: 6. The CDR3 is 16 amino acids. The CDR3 nucleotides read TGTGCCATCAGTGAGCTAAGGACTAGCGGACCCTACGAGCAGTACTTC. Amino acids: CAISELRTSGPYEQYF.

This clone appeared a single time. The chain links TRBV11-2 to TRBJ2-1; D remains ambiguous. Trimming shortened V by 1 base and J by 6 bases, and 10 bases separated the two germline ends. The V gene's germline CDR1 is SGHAT and CDR2 FQNNGV. There are 14 residues in the CDR3. DNA of the CDR3: TGTGCCAGCAGCTTAGCTGTGAGTTTCAATGAGCAGTTCTTC. This codes for CASSLAVSFNEQFF.

The V gene is TRBV28, the J gene TRBJ2-7, with D unclear. V lost 8 bases, J lost 5 bases, and 19 bases lay in between. The length of the CDR3 is 14 residues. Per germline, CDR1 MDHEN and CDR2 SYDVKM. The CDR3 spells CASWGRAGNHEQYF. The DNA of the CDR3 is TGTGCCAGCTGGGGTAGGGCCGGTAACCACGAGCAGTACTTC.

The V call is TRBV10-3, the J call TRBJ2-7, with 12 nucleotides matching TRBD2. CDR1 and CDR2 (germline): ENHRY, SYGVKD. This CDR3 spans 15 amino acids. With 5 bases clipped from V and 3 bases from J, the junction kept 5 bases outside the gene matches. CDR3 residues: CAISWTSGKSYEQYF. The CDR3 coding sequence is TGTGCCATCAGTTGGACTAGCGGGAAAAGCTACGAGCAGTACTTC.

V and J are TRBV5-5 and TRBJ1-1; D gene ambiguous. V lost 3 bases, J lost 2 bases, and 11 bases lay in between. Germline V gene data show CDR1 as SGHKS and CDR2 as YYEKEE (reference sequence). The CDR3 is 14 amino acids. CDR3 in DNA: TGTGCCAGCAGCTGGAGAGTAATCAACACTGAAGCTTTCTTT. The encoded protein is CASSWRVINTEAFF.

Concerning this clone: Other DNA sequences in this specimen translate into the identical CDR3. The chain joins TRBV19 to TRBJ2-7; maybe TRBD2 (5 bases). Trimming stripped 2 bases from V and 2 bases from J, with 7 bases between. The germline V gene has CDR1 LNHDA and CDR2 SQIVND (reference sequence). This CDR3 is 13 amino acids long. CDR3 bases: TGTGCCAGTAGTATAACCGGGACCTACGAGCAGTACTTC. This gives the protein CASSITGTYEQYF.

This clone came up a few times. V is TRBV15 and J is TRBJ2-7; D unclear. Per the germline V gene, CDR1 is LNHNV and CDR2 is YYDKDF (reference sequence). V was pared by 4 bases and J by 3 bases, with 7 bases between. The CDR3 has 12 amino acids. The CDR3 spells CATSMLGYEQYF. DNA of the CDR3: TGTGCCACCAGCATGTTAGGCTACGAGCAGTACTTC.

This clone has just one count. The CDR3 reads CASSLRDPFRNEQFF. CDR3 coding DNA: TGTGCCAGCAGTCTCCGGGACCCCTTCCGCAATGAGCAGTTCTTC. The V and J genes are TRBV27 and TRBJ2-1, with D perhaps TRBD1 or TRBD2 (5 bases each). V was pared by 5 bases and J by 6 bases, with 17 bases between. CDR1 and CDR2 (germline): MNHEY, SMNVEV (reference sequence). This CDR3 region has 15 residues.